This T cell receptor (beta chain) was identified in a study of blood T cell repertoires in COVID-19. Study summary: Both acute and convalescent COVID-19 samples were obtained from the United States, Italy and Spain. Sources were T cells, B-cell-depleted T cells, or PBMCs; the material itself was cDNA or gDNA.

Authors' processing steps: It was from reference gene primer amplification that nucleated cell counts were estimated. Method: immunoSEQ multiplex PCR; TCRdb's copy keeps in-frame clones and lacks some. The D gene and trimming were derived from the DNA, and the V and J assignments and clone size from that table. The sample includes about 69,000 clones, 70% to 90% of them seen just once. Seattle's cohort entered during active infection and was followed longitudinally. The CDR3 length is 15 residues. Trimming removed 3 bases from V and 6 bases from J, with 20 bases in between. Germline CDR1 DFQATT, CDR2 SNEGSKA (reference sequence).

This rearrangement joins TRBV20-1 to TRBJ1-1; D unresolved. Sequencing was performed on peripheral blood. The origin of this receptor is a man aged 35 to 55 with COVID-19, enrolled during active disease. This CDR3 reads CSASPTFGGQAEAFF. CDR3 in DNA: TGCAGTGCTAGTCCCACTTTCGGTGGTCAGGCTGAAGCTTTCTTT.